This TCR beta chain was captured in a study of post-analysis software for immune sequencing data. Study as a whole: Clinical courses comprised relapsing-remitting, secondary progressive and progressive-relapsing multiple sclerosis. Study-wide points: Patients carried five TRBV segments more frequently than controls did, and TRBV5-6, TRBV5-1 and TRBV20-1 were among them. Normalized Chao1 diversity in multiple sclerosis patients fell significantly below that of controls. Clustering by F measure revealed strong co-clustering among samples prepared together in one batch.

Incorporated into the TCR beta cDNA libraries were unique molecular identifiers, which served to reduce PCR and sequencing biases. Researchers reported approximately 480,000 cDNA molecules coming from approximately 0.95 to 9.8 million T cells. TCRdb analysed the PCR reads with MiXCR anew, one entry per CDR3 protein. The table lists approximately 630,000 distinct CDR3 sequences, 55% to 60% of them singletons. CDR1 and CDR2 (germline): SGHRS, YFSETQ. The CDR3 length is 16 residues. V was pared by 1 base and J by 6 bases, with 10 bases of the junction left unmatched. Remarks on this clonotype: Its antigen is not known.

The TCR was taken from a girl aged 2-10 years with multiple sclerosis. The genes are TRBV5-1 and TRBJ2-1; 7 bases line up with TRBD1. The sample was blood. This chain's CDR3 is CASSLKGTVRGNEQFF. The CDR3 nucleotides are TGCGCCAGCAGCTTGAAGGGGACAGTGCGAGGCAATGAGCAGTTCTTC.